Listed here are 18 T cell receptor beta chains from one sample, sequenced in a study of a mutant IDH1 vaccine in newly diagnosed glioma. Their antigens are not known. Clones were sequenced by immunoSEQ multiplex PCR, and TCRdb holds only the in-frame ones, with some missing. The sample includes more than 25,000 clones, 60% to 85% of them seen just once. Time point indicated: week 35, safety follow-up. Doses of 300 ug of mutant IDH1 20-mer peptide were given with topical imiquimod. Specimen: PBMCs, collected from a glioma patient whose treatment included an IDH1 peptide vaccine. The receptors come from a woman younger than 45 with glioma. Some clones in this sample may be carry-over from other donors' samples.

The rearrangement links TRBV11-2 to TRBJ1-2; 8 bases agree with TRBD1. V dropped 2 bases and J dropped 5; count of bases not matched to a gene: 7. The V gene's germline CDR1 is SGHAT and CDR2 FQNNGV. The length of the CDR3 is 15 residues. CDR3 amino acids: CASSLTQGGIYGYTF. The CDR3 DNA reads TGTGCCAGCAGCTTAACACAGGGGGGTATATATGGCTACACCTTC.

The chain employs TRBV5-1 and TRBJ2-7, with TRBD2 identical over 10 bases. Germline lookup yields CDR1 SGHRS and CDR2 YFSETQ. The trim removed 3 bases at V and 3 bases at J, leaving 9 bases unmatched. The CDR3 has 16 amino acids. CDR3 bases: TGCGCCAGCAGCTCATTTACTAGCGGGGTAGACTACGAGCAGTACTTC. This sequence encodes CASSSFTSGVDYEQYF.

This clone occurred once. DNA of the CDR3: TGTGCCAGCTCACTACCGCCGGGACCCAGGCAGTTCTTC. Translating gives CASSLPPGPRQFF. The rearrangement joins TRBV18 to TRBJ2-1; D is tentatively TRBD1 or TRBD2 (5 bases each). This CDR3 is 13 amino acids long. CDR1 is KGHSH, CDR2 LQKENI, per germline. The V end lost 4 bases, the J end lost 12 bases, and 16 bases lay between the germline ends.

The chain couples TRBV19 to TRBJ2-2, with D possibly matching TRBD1 (5 bases). Per the germline V gene, CDR1 is LNHDA and CDR2 is SQIVND (reference sequence). V lost 8 bases to trimming and J lost 2 bases, with 12 bases between them. The CDR3 consists of 14 residues. CDR3 loop: CASSLGANTGELFF. The CDR3 DNA reads TGTGCCAGTTCTTTAGGGGCAAACACCGGGGAGCTGTTTTTT.

V is TRBV11-3 and J is TRBJ2-2; D is tentatively TRBD1 or TRBD2 (5 bases each). V lost 7 bases, J lost 5 bases, and 14 bases lay in between. The CDR3 is made up of 14 amino acids. Germline V gives CDR1 SGHNT, CDR2 YENEEA. The CDR3 is CASKRGEGTGELFF. The DNA for the CDR3 is TGTGCCAGCAAAAGGGGAGAAGGGACCGGGGAGCTGTTTTTT.

This chain uses TRBV10-3 with TRBJ1-2; 7 bases are shared with TRBD1. The V gene's germline CDR1 is ENHRY and CDR2 SYGVKD. Trimming cost V 4 bases and J 4 bases; bases outside gene matches: 9. This CDR3 is 15 amino acids long. In nucleotides, the CDR3 is TGTGCCATCAGTGTAGGAGAGGGGGCTACCTATGGCTACACCTTC. Translating gives CAISVGEGATYGYTF.

The chain is built from TRBV2 and TRBJ2-5; 8 bases align to TRBD2. This CDR3 has 13 amino acids. J lost 4 bases, V lost 3 bases, and 1 base had no gene match. Germline lookup yields CDR1 SNHLY and CDR2 FYNNEI. CDR3: CASSDLAGETQYF. CDR3 sequence (DNA): TGTGCCAGCAGTGATCTAGCGGGAGAGACCCAGTACTTC. The complete variable domain, with remaining parts taken from reference TRBV2 and TRBJ2-5, reads EPEVTQTPSHQVTQMGQEVILRCVPISNHLYFYWYRQILGQKVEFLVSFYNNEISEKSEIFDDQFSVERPDGSNFTLKIRSTKLEDSAMYFCASSDLAGETQYFGPGTRLLVL.

This clone was seen only a few times. This sequence joins TRBV6-1 and TRBJ1-2; 10 nucleotides align to TRBD1. V was clipped by 5 bases and J by 4 bases; unmatched bases: 4. Germline V gene sequence: CDR1 MNHNS, CDR2 SASEGT. This CDR3 has 14 amino acids. CDR3 nucleotides: TGTGCCAGCAGTTTGACAGGGGGCGGCTATGGCTACACCTTC. Protein product: CASSLTGGGYGYTF.

The chain carries TRBV6-1 and TRBJ1-2, with no clear D. This CDR3 comprises 13 residues. Germline CDR1 reads MNHNS; CDR2 reads SASEGT. V lost 7 bases and J lost 8, with 17 bases in between. The DNA for the CDR3 is TGTGCCAGCACTCTGAACCGGGGTGGGGGCTACACCTTC. It translates to CASTLNRGGGYTF.

The CDR3 here is CASMSVGNTIYF. DNA of the CDR3: TGTGCCAGCATGAGTGTCGGAAACACCATATATTTT. The genes are TRBV27 and TRBJ1-3; D remains unclear. V lost 7 bases and J lost 4, with 8 bases in between. In germline, CDR1 is MNHEY, CDR2 SMNVEV (reference sequence). The CDR3 sequence is 12 residues long.

The rearrangement joins TRBV25-1 to TRBJ2-7; D remains unclear. The CDR3 has 13 residues. Germline assignment: CDR1 MGHDK and CDR2 SYGVNS. Trimming left V 3 bases short and J 0 bases short, with 6 bases between. The CDR3 DNA sequence: TGTGCCAGCAGTGAGTCCTCCTCCTACGAGCAGTACTTC. As protein: CASSESSSYEQYF.

There are a few counts of this clone. J is TRBJ1-1 and V is TRBV6-6; D may be TRBD1 (5 bases). The CDR3 loop spans 14 amino acids. Germline-derived CDR1 and CDR2 are MNHNY and SVGAGI (reference sequence). V was pared by 2 bases and J by 1 base, with 8 bases between. CDR3 sequence: CASSYGQGNTEAFF. The CDR3 DNA follows: TGTGCCAGCAGTTACGGTCAGGGGAACACTGAAGCTTTCTTT.

The chain couples TRBV10-2 to TRBJ2-2; D remains unclear. The germline V gene has CDR1 WSHSY and CDR2 SAAADI. Trimming shortened V by 7 bases and J by 3 bases, and 6 bases separated the two germline ends. The CDR3 extends over 12 amino acids. CDR3 region: CASIGYTGELFF. Here the CDR3 DNA reads TGCGCCAGCATCGGATACACCGGGGAGCTGTTTTTT.

This chain connects TRBV19 to TRBJ2-1; D is possibly TRBD1 (7 bases). Trimming stripped 5 bases from V and 4 bases from J, with 18 bases between. The CDR3 covers 16 residues. The germline V gene has CDR1 LNHDA and CDR2 SQIVND (reference sequence). CDR3 in amino acids: CASSPPGGTLYNEQFF. CDR3 DNA: TGTGCCAGTAGTCCCCCAGGGGGGACTCTTTACAATGAGCAGTTCTTC.

The chain carries TRBV13 and TRBJ1-3, with no clear D. From germline, CDR1 is PRHDT and CDR2 FYEKMQ (reference sequence). The germline V and J ends were trimmed by 5 bases and 4 bases, with 9 bases remaining between them. The CDR3 has 13 amino acids. The CDR3 sequence: CASSLPEGNTIYF. As DNA, the CDR3 is TGTGCCAGCAGCCTCCCGGAGGGAAACACCATATATTTT. Full variable domain (missing parts from reference TRBV13 and TRBJ1-3): AAGVIQSPRHLIKEKRETATLKCYPIPRHDTVYWYQQGPGQDPQFLISFYEKMQSDKGSIPDRFSAQQFSDYHSELNMSSLELGDSALYFCASSLPEGNTIYFGEGSWLTVV.

This clone was detected a few times. The gene calls are TRBV2 and TRBJ1-5, with a weak D call TRBD1 (5 bases). CDR3 size: 14 residues. The ends were cut back, 7 bases at V and 0 bases at J, with 10 bases in the middle. Germline CDR1 is SNHLY and CDR2 is FYNNEI. The CDR3 region is CASTVGDSNQPQHF. In DNA, the CDR3 is TGTGCCAGCACCGTAGGGGATAGCAATCAGCCCCAGCATTTT.

The CDR3 loop is CSVETPGKKTGDTQYF. DNA for the CDR3: TGCAGCGTTGAAACGCCAGGGAAAAAAACAGGAGATACGCAGTATTTT. J is TRBJ2-3 and V is TRBV29-1, with a possible D match to TRBD1 (5 bases). Trimming left V 2 bases short and J 5 bases short, with 20 bases between. The CDR3 consists of 16 residues. Germline CDR1 and CDR2: SQVTM and ANQGSEA.

In this sample, this clone is medium-sized (0.01 to 0.1%). This chain links TRBV2 with TRBJ2-3, with 8 bases identical to TRBD1. Per germline, CDR1 SNHLY and CDR2 FYNNEI. V lost 6 bases to trimming and J lost 3 bases; unmatched junction nucleotides: 8. The CDR3 totals 15 residues. CDR3 protein: CASSAGTGQTDTQYF. CDR3 DNA sequence: TGTGCCAGCAGCGCAGGGACAGGCCAAACAGATACGCAGTATTTT.